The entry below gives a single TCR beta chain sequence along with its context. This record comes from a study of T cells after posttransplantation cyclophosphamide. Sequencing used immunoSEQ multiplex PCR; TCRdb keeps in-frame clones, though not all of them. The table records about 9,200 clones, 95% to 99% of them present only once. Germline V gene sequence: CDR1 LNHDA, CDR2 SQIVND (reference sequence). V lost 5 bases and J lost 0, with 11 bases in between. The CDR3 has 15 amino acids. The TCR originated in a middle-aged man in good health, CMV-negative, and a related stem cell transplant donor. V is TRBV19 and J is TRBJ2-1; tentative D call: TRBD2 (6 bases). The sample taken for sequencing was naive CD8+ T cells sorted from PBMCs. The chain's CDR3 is CASSSGGFSYNEQFF. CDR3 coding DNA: TGTGCCAGTAGTTCCGGAGGGTTCTCCTACAATGAGCAGTTCTTC.